This TCR beta chain was profiled in a study of cytomegalovirus exposure and HLA in healthy donors (dated by TCRdb to about 2017). Regarding the complete study: An earlier analysis of some 620 of the donors reported under 300 Gb of sequence data and 117 million unique TCR beta sequences obtained from some 170 million T cells. HLA typing covered class I and class II loci at four-digit resolution. Along with the roughly 610-subject first cohort, a separate validation cohort of 120 different subjects was used. Alongside the repertoire data, information on donor age, sex, ethnicity and CMV serostatus was compiled. Of the roughly 390 genotyped donors, approximately 80% were placed in the genetic ancestry cluster associated with self-reported Caucasian donors. A later analysis re-examined previously published TCR beta repertoires from around 670 donors and added high-resolution HLA genotyping to investigate patterns of TCR occurrence. High-throughput TCR immunosequencing, statistical association of individual TCRs with disease status, and machine learning were combined to predict cytomegalovirus infection status. Among around 400 genotyped donors of the cohort, an average of approximately 230,000 unique TCR beta nucleotide sequences were sequenced per donor, roughly a sixth of them non-productive. The number of donors typed differed by locus, with roughly 620-640 for A, B, C, DRB1 and DQB1, around 560 for DQA1, 600 to 610 for DPA1, and around 430 for DPB1. In the later analysis, no new phenotypic data were used to find candidate immune exposures; instead, reliance was placed on TCR beta sequences and their occurrence across donors. To decide whether each TCR beta V gene segment behaved as functional or pseudogenic, an earlier analysis of some 600 of the donors relied on high-throughput TCR beta sequencing. An early release covering more than 500 HLA-typed donors comprised about 310 gigabases of sequencing data and roughly 86 million unique TCR sequences. All discovery cohort repertoires had been generated on a single sequencing platform. The study used immunosequencing to profile the T cell repertoires of more than 650 subjects and linked those repertoires to cytomegalovirus serostatus. Because of strong linkage in the cohort, a handful of DR-DQ haplotypes were treated as single units for association and clustering. The aim of the study was to test whether cataloging public T cell receptors could identify signatures of past pathogen exposure. In a later genetic analysis, genome-wide SNP genotypes for about 65% of the roughly 670 donors were used, and that subset was treated as a discovery cohort. General study outcomes and caveats: A later analysis reported that several top co-occurrence clusters appeared linked to parvovirus B19, influenza, CMV and Epstein-Barr virus. The earlier analysis of 450 to 700 of the donors excluded roughly 17 rarely observed V segments, including chromosome 9 orphons, because counts were too low. Linkage disequilibrium might explain the correlated functional status among segregating V segments, but an unknown experimental factor could not be excluded. In an earlier analysis of more than 450 of the donors, most TCR beta V segments were observed in productive rearrangements about 87% or about 30% of the time, broadly matching IMGT annotations. Only TCR beta chains were sequenced in this cohort, and the absence of alpha or paired-chain data limited detectable features. A later genetic analysis reported fewer N-insertions in productive TCRs among donors in an Asian-associated ancestry cluster than the roughly 670-donor mean. Across donors, most TCR sequences were observed very rarely, whereas some public TCRs were present in many individuals. A cluster of highly shared sequence variants was judged likely to represent a technical artifact of the sequencing pipeline. V-gene and J-gene trimming of TCR beta chains was associated with a missense DCLRE1C variant in a later genetic analysis, and the association was replicated in an independent cohort. A later analysis associated 16,951 TCR beta sequences with specific HLA alleles at a false discovery rate of 0.05. It was suggested by the authors that the approach could potentially be generalized to other disease states and immunological phenotypes. Because some donors lacked HLA typing at each locus, the association tests relied only on the typed subset. The only immune exposure information available for the cohort was CMV serostatus. Compared with equally common non-associated chains, HLA-associated TCR beta chains in a later analysis were more clonally expanded and had lower generation probabilities. A few of the identified cytomegalovirus-associated TCR beta chains were confirmed in vitro to be specific for cytomegalovirus antigens. The classifier was reported to diagnose cytomegalovirus status with high specificity and sensitivity in both the original cohort and the validation cohort. The study listed 150 to 200 TCR beta chains as associated with cytomegalovirus. A further reported finding was that TCR beta sequences accurately predicted the HLA-A and HLA-B alleles for most subjects in the first cohort. In a later analysis, the rate of TCR association differed among HLA loci, with DRB1 alleles having the most associated TCRs and HLA-C alleles having the fewest. Because the 87-base-pair reads could not distinguish some IMGT-functional V segments, including TRBV6-2 and TRBV6-3, those segments were excluded. Strong co-occurrence of HLA alleles, especially DR and DQ, made assigning TCR associations to individual alleles difficult. Most CMV-associated TCR beta chains appeared to be HLA-restricted in a later analysis, and the HLA associations seemed to be driven largely by CMV exposure. The presence/absence analyses assumed that sequencing depth was roughly uniform across donors, and that assumption may not be true.

The cohort comprised fewer than 700 healthy bone marrow donors. Cohort members were all nominally healthy when sampled, although unrecorded immune exposures were likely present. The donor was CMV seropositive and belonged to the group of 250 to 300 seropositive cohort members. A peripheral blood sample was collected from each donor, and TCR beta sequencing was performed on peripheral blood mononuclear cells. The Qiagen DNeasy Blood Extraction Kit was used to extract genomic DNA from the blood cell samples. Preparation of the library involved the immunoSEQ multiplex PCR assay. A mixture of 60 forward primers for TCR Vbeta segments and 13 reverse primers for TCR Jbeta segments was used in the multiplex PCR. Amplification of the CDR3 region of rearranged TCR beta genes was performed with a multiplex PCR assay on genomic DNA. On the Illumina HiSeq System, the amplified TCR beta libraries were sequenced as 87-base-pair reads. On the authors' methods: A later analysis counted about 76 million unique TCR beta chains across the 640 or so repertoires, and roughly 11 million of these chains were shared by at least two donors. Raw reads were error-corrected and collapsed into unique sequences by a nearest-neighbor algorithm in which closely related sequences were merged to remove PCR and sequencing errors. Alignment of CDR3 sequences to IMGT reference sequences was used to assign V, D and J gene segments. For a sequence to be retained, a match of at least six nucleotides to both a V gene segment and a J gene segment was required. A rearrangement was called productive if the CDR3 had no stop codons and remained in frame with V and J, and every other rearrangement was called non-productive. CDR3 was defined by IMGT convention, running from the second conserved V-encoded cysteine to the conserved J-encoded phenylalanine. In an earlier analysis of some 550 of the donors, sequences lacking an unambiguous match to a single V gene segment were excluded. In an earlier analysis of about 590 of the donors, a V segment was called functional when productive rearrangements were above 56.7%, and segregating when the standard deviation between donors exceeded 5%. A statistical classification framework was built to diagnose cytomegalovirus status from the catalog of TCR beta chain sequences. In a later analysis, TCR nucleotide sequences were compared against IMGT/GENE-DB human TR gene sequences so that V and J genes could be assigned. The TCRdist pipeline was used in a later analysis to assign CDR3 sequences and most-parsimonious VDJ recombination scenarios. In a later analysis, every TCR beta chain was defined by the combination of its CDR3 amino acid sequence and its V-gene family, and reads without a unique V-gene family were dropped. To address suspected cross-contamination and a sequencing artifact, a later analysis removed 592 highly shared, low-generation-probability nucleotide sequences. In a later analysis, a clonal expansion index for each public chain was calculated from normalized within-repertoire ranks of inferred template counts. In a later analysis, generation probabilities were computed using a VDJ recombination model fitted to out-of-frame rearrangements, and the results were checked against IGoR. Hypergeometric tests were used in a later analysis to score TCR-TCR, TCR-HLA and TCR-CMV co-occurrence, with a repertoire-size bias correction applied to the TCR pairs. A later analysis estimated false discovery rates by permuting HLA or CMV assignments 20 times. In a later analysis, co-occurring TCRs were grouped using DBSCAN, and TCRdist sequence similarity was added for clustering within HLA-allele-positive subsets. Repertoires with fewer than 30,000 or more than 120,000 public chains, plus five repertoires with anomalous nucleotide sharing, were excluded from co-occurrence clustering. Sourced from immuneACCESS, this table was stored by TCRdb with only in-frame sequences that have V and J called. A share of the clones is absent; for the studies checked, an unresolved V gene accounts for under half, and the remainder has no known explanation. The DNA gave D and trimming, while V, J and clone size come from that table. Across this sample there are about 130,000 clones, with approximately 85% seen only once. About 6.7% of the sample rests with the top ten.

With regard to this clone: No antigen is known for it. One base away there is no much larger clone; base qualities are not given.

The junction carries 10 bases between V and J, which are trimmed by 4 bases and 3 bases respectively. The CDR3 sequence holds 14 residues, the cysteine and phenylalanine included. The sequence is cut down to CDR3 DNA, 42 bases in frame from base 1. CDR1 LNHDA and CDR2 SQIVND are derived from the germline V gene (reference sequence). The receptor chain draws on TRBV19 and TRBJ1-5, with the D gene too uncertain to name. Sequencing used PBMCs. This TCR was recovered from a woman in her 30s in good health and CMV-seropositive. CDR3 reads: CASSTGLINQPQHF. In nucleotide form, the sequence is TGTGCCAGTAGTACCGGACTGATCAATCAGCCCCAGCATTTT. This CDR3, with the reference TRBV19 and TRBJ1-5 proteins standing in past its ends, gives the full variable domain DGGITQSPKYLFRKEGQNVTLSCEQNLNHDAMYWYRQDPGQGLRLIYYSQIVNDFQKGDIAEGYSVSREKKESFPLTVTSAQKNPTAFYLCASSTGLINQPQHFGDGTRLSIL.